The clone carrying this T cell receptor beta chain was recorded once. The data stem from a study of blood T cell repertoires in COVID-19. Study context: Italy, Spain and the United States were the sources of the convalescent and acute COVID-19 samples. PBMCs, B-cell-depleted T cells, or T cells provided the cDNA or gDNA that made up the material.

Between the trimmed V and J ends, which lost 0 bases and 7 bases, there was a span of 12 bases. This CDR3 has 14 residues. The germline gives CDR1 MNHEY, CDR2 SVGEGT. Everyone who took part was about 18 to 90 years old, and they came from fewer than 25 US areas. This table comes from immunoSEQ multiplex PCR, and its TCRdb copy is limited to in-frame clones, with some not included. The sample holds 150,000 to 190,000 clones, around 80% seen once. The chain combines TRBV6-2 or TRBV6-3 with TRBJ1-2; D is uncertain. Sample: PBMCs or T cells enriched from blood (not recorded which). The source is a man aged 45-65 years who had recovered from COVID-19. The CDR3 reads CASSYSTRGGGYTF. The CDR3, as DNA: TGTGCCAGCAGTTACTCGACCCGAGGTGGTGGCTACACCTTC.